This is a list of T cell receptor beta chains from one sample in a study of blood T cells in healthy people across ages. One entry per CDR3 protein results from TCRdb running MiXCR on the 5' RACE reads. The table has over a million distinct CDR3 sequences, around 40% seen once. The sequenced sample consisted of blood. Every receptor here comes from a woman aged 18-29 years in good health. CDR3s include the opening cysteine and the closing phenylalanine or tryptophan. The D gene is left open where the match is weak. Clone size appears in some rows only: once, few, many, or a class for an expanded clone.

TRBV20-1	TRBD2	-	TRBJ2-3	CSPTHGRSTGTQYF	TGCAGTCCCACGCACGGGAGGTCCACAGGTACGCAGTATTTT
TRBV9	TRBD2	-	TRBJ2-3	CASSGGTRPSHTQYF	TGTGCCAGCAGCGGAGGGACTAGACCATCCCATACGCAGTATTTT
TRBV5-5	TRBD1	many	TRBJ2-5	CASSQHRGMQYF	TGTGCCAGCAGTCAGCACAGGGGTATGCAGTACTTC
TRBV12-3/TRBV12-4	-	-	TRBJ2-7	CATRTGVGPDEQYF	TGTGCCACCAGAACGGGGGTTGGTCCTGATGAGCAGTACTTC
TRBV6-6	TRBD2	few	TRBJ2-7	CASSLVTSGFYEQYF	TGTGCCAGCAGCCTCGTTACTAGCGGTTTCTACGAGCAGTACTTC
TRBV6-5	-	-	TRBJ2-2	CASSLEQGNTGELFF	TGTGCCAGCAGTCTTGAACAGGGCAACACCGGGGAGCTGTTTTTT
TRBV9	-	-	TRBJ1-2	CASSDGGAGARGGYTF	TGTGCCAGCAGCGACGGAGGGGCAGGGGCTCGCGGTGGCTACACCTTC
TRBV20-1	-	few	TRBJ1-6	CSARSPRQVGNSPLHF	TGCAGTGCTAGGAGCCCGCGACAGGTGGGGAATTCACCCCTCCACTTT
TRBV12-3/TRBV12-4	TRBD2	-	TRBJ2-5	CASSGTREQETQYF	TGTGCCAGCAGCGGGACTAGAGAGCAAGAGACCCAGTACTTC
TRBV4-1	-	-	TRBJ2-7	CASSQTDRSYNEQYF	TGCGCCAGCAGCCAGACAGATCGCTCCTACAATGAGCAGTACTTC
TRBV28	-	-	TRBJ1-5	CASRSGWGSNDQPQHF	TGTGCCAGCAGATCAGGGTGGGGCTCGAATGATCAGCCCCAGCATTTT
TRBV2	TRBD1	once	TRBJ1-1	CASSTGTGNTAAFF	TGTGCCAGCAGCACAGGGACAGGGAACACTGCAGCTTTCTTT
TRBV5-1	-	-	TRBJ2-1	CASSLEDLNNEQFF	TGCGCCAGCAGCTTGGAGGACCTGAACAATGAGCAGTTCTTC
TRBV2	TRBD2	few	TRBJ2-3	CASSPGLLSPGTQYF	TGTGCCAGCAGCCCGGGACTACTATCTCCCGGGACGCAGTATTTT
TRBV29-1	-	-	TRBJ1-6	CSVGEGGDSPLHF	TGCAGCGTGGGGGAGGGAGGAGATTCACCCCTCCACTTT
TRBV10-3	TRBD2	few	TRBJ2-5	CAISEGGGASEETQYF	TGTGCCATCAGTGAGGGCGGGGGGGCCTCGGAAGAGACCCAGTACTTC
TRBV29-1	-	few	TRBJ2-7	CSTEQSSYNEQYF	TGCAGCACTGAGCAGAGCTCCTACAATGAGCAGTACTTC
TRBV4-3	TRBD2	few	TRBJ2-1	CASRSTSVSYNEQFF	TGCGCCAGCAGGTCTACTAGCGTCTCCTACAATGAGCAGTTCTTC
TRBV2	-	-	TRBJ2-7	CASTRQDYEQYF	TGTGCCAGCACGAGGCAGGACTACGAGCAGTACTTC
TRBV2	-	few	TRBJ1-2	CASRRVNYGYTF	TGTGCCAGCCGCAGGGTCAACTATGGCTACACCTTC
TRBV7-8	-	-	TRBJ1-4	CASSLGRGWGRWANEKLFF	TGTGCCAGCAGCTTAGGACGGGGTTGGGGGAGGTGGGCTAATGAAAAACTGTTTTTT
TRBV5-4	TRBD2	-	TRBJ2-3	CASSWTSGSSDTQYF	TGTGCCAGCAGCTGGACTAGCGGGAGCTCAGATACGCAGTATTTT